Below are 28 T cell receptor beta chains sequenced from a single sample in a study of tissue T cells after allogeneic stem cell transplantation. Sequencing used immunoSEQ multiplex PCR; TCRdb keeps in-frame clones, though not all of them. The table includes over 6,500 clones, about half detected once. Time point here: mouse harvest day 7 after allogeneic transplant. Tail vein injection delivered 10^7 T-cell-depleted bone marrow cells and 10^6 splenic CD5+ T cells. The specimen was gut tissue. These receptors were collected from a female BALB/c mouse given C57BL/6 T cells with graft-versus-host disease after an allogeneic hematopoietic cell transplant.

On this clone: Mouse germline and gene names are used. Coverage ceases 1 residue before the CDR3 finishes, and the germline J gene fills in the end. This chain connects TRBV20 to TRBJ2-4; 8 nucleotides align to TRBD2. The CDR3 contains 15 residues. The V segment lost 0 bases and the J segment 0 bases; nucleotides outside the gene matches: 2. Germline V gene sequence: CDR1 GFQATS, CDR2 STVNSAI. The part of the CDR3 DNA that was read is TGTGGTGCTAGGGAGTGGGGGGGTAGTCAAAACACCTTGTAC. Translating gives CGAREWGGSQNTLY. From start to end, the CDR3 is CGAREWGGSQNTLYF.

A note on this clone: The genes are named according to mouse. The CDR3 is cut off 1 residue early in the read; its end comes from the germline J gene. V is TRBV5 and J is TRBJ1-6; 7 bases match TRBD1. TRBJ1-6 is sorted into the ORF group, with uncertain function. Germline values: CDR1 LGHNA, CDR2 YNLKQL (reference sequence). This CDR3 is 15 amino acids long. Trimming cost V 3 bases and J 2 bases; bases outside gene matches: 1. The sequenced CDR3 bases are TGTGCCAGCAGCCAGCAGGGGGCCTATAATTCGCCCCTCTAC. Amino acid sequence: CASSQQGAYNSPLY. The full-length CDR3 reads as CASSQQGAYNSPLYF.

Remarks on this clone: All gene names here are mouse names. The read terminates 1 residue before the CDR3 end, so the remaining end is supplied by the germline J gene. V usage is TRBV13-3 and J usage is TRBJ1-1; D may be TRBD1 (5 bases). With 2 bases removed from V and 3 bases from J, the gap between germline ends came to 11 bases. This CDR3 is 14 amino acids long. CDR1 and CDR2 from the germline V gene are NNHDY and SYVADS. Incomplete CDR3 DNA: TGTGCCAGCAGTGAGCCCCCAGGGTACACAGAAGTCTTC. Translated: CASSEPPGYTEVF. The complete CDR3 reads CASSEPPGYTEVFF.

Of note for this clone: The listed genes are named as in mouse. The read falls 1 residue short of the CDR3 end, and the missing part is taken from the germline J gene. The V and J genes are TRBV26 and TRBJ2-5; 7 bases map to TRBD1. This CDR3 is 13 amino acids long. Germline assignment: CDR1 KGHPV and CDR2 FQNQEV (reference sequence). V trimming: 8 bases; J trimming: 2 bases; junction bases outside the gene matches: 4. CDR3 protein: CASSRDSQDTQYF. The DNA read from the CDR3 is TGTGCCAGCTCCCGGGACAGCCAAGACACCCAGTAC.

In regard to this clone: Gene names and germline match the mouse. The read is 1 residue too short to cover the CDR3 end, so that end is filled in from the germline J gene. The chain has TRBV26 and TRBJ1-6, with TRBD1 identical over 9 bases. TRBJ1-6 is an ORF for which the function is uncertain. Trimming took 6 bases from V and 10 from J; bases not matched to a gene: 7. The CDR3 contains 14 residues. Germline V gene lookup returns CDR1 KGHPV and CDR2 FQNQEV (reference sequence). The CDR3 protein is CASSGTGRGSPLYF. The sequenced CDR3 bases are TGTGCCAGCAGCGGGACAGGGAGGGGGTCGCCCCTCTAC.

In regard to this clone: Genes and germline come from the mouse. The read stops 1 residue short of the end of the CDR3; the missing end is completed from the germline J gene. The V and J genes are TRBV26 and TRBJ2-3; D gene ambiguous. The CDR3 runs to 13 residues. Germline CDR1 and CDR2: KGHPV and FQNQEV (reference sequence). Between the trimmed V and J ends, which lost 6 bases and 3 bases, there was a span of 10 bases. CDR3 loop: CASRGRRAETLYF. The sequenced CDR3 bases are TGTGCCAGCAGGGGGAGGAGGGCAGAAACGCTGTAT.

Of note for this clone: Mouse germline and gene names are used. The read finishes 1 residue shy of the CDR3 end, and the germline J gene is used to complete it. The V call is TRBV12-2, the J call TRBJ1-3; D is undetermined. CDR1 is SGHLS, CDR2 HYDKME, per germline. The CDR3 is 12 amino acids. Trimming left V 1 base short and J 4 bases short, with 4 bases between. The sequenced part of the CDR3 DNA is TGTGCCAGCTCTCTAATCGGAAATACGCTCTAT. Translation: CASSLIGNTLY. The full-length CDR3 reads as CASSLIGNTLYF.

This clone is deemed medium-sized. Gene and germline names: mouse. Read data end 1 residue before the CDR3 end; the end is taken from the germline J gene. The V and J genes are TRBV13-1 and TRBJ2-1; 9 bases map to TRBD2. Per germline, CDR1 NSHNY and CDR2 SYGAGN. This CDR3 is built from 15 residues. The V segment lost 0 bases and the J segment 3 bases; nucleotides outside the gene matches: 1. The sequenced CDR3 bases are TGTGCCAGCAGTGATGCCTGGGGGGGCTATGCTGAGCAGTTC. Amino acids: CASSDAWGGYAEQF. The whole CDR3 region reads CASSDAWGGYAEQFF.

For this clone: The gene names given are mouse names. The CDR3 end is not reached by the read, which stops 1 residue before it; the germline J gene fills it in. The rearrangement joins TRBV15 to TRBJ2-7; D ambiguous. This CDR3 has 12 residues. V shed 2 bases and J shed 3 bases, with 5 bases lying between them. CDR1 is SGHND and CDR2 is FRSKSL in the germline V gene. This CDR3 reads CASSLSGYEQYF. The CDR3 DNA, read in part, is TGTGCCAGCAGTTTATCGGGCTATGAACAGTAC. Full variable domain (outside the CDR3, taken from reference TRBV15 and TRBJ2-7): DAGVTQTPRHEVAEKGQTIILKCEPVSGHNDLFWYRQTKIQGLELLSYFRSKSLMEDGGAFKDRFKAEMLNSSFSTLKIQPTEPKDSAVYLCASSLSGYEQYFGPGTRLTVL.

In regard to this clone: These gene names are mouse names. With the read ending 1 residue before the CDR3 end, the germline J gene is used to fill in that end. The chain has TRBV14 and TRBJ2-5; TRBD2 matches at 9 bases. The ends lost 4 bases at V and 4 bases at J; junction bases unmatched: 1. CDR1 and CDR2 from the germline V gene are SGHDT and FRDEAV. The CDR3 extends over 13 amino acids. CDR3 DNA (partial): TGTGCCAGCAGTGGGACTGGGAAAGACACCCAGTAC. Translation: CASSGTGKDTQY. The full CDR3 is CASSGTGKDTQYF.

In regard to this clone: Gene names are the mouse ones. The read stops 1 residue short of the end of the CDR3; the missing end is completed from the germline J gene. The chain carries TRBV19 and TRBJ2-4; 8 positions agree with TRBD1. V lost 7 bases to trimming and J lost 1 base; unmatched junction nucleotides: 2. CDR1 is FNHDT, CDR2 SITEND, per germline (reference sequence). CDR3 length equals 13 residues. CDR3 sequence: CASQDRGQNTLYF. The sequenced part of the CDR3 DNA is TGTGCCAGCCAGGACAGGGGTCAAAACACCTTGTAC. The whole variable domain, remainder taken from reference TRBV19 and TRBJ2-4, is GGIITQTPKFLIGQEGQKLTLKCQQNFNHDTMYWYRQDSGKGLRLIYYSITENDLQKGDLSEGYDASREKKSSFSLTVTSAQKNEMAVFLCASQDRGQNTLYFGAGTRLSVL.

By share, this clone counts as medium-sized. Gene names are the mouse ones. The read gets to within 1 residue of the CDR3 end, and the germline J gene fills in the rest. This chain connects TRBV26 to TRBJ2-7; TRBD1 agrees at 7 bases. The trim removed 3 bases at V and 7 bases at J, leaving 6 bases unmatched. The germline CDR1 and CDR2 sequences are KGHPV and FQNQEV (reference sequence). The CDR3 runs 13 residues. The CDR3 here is CASSLNRGEEQYF. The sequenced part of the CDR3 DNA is TGTGCCAGCAGTCTCAACAGGGGTGAGGAACAGTAC. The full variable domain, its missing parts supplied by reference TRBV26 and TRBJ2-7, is NSKVIQTPRYLVKGQGQKAKMRCIPEKGHPVVFWYQQNKNNEFKFLINFQNQEVLQQIDMTEKRFSAECPSNSPCSLEIQSSEAGDSALYLCASSLNRGEEQYFGPGTRLTVL.

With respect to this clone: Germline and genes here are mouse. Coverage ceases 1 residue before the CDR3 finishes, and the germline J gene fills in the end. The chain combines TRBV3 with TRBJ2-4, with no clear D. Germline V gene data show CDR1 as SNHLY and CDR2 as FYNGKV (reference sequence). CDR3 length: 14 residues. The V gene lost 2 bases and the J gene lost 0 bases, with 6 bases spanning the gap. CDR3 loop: CASSLQASQNTLYF. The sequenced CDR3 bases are TGTGCCAGCAGCTTACAGGCTAGTCAAAACACCTTGTAC.

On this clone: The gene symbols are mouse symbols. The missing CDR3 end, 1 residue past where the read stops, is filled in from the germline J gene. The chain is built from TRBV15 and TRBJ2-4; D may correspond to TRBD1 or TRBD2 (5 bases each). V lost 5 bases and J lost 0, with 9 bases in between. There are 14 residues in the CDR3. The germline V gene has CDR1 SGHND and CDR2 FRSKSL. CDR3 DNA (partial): TGTGCCAGCAGTCGGGACCTCAGTCAAAACACCTTGTAC. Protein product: CASSRDLSQNTLY. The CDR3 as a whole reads CASSRDLSQNTLYF.

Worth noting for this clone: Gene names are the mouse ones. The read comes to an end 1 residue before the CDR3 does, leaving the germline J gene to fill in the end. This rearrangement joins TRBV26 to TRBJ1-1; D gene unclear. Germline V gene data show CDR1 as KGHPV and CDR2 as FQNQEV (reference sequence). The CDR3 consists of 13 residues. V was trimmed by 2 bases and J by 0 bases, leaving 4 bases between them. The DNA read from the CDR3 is TGTGCCAGCAGTCTGCCAGCAAACACAGAAGTCTTC. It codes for CASSLPANTEVF. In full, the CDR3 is CASSLPANTEVFF.

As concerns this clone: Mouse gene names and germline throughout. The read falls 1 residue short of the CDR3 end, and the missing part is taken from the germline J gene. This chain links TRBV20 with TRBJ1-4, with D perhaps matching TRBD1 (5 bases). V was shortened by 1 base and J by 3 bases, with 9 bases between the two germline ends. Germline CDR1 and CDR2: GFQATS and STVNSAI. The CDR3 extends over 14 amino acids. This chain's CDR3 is CGARVGGPNERLFF. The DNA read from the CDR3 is TGTGGTGCTAGGGTGGGGGGTCCCAACGAAAGATTATTT. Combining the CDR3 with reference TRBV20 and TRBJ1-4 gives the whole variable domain GALVYQYPRRTICKSGTSMRMECQAVGFQATSVAWYRQSPQKTFELIALSTVNSAIKYEQNFTQEKFPISHPNLSFSSMTVLNAYLEDRGLYLCGARVGGPNERLFFGHGTKLSVL.

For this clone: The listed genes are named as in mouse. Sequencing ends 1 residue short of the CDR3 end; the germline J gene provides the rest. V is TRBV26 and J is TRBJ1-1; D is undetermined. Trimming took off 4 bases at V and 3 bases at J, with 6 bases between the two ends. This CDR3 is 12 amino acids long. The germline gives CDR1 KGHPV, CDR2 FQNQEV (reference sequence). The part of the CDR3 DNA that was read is TGTGCCAGCAGTCAGGGAGACACAGAAGTCTTC. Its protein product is CASSQGDTEVF. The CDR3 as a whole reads CASSQGDTEVFF.

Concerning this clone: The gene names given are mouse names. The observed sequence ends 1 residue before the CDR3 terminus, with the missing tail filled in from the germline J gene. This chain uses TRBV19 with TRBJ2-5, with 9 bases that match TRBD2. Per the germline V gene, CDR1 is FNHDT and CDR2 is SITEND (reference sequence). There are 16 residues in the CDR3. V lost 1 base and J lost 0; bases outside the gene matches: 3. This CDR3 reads CASSIQLGGNQDTQYF. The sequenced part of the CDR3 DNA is TGTGCCAGCAGTATACAACTGGGGGGTAACCAAGACACCCAGTAC.

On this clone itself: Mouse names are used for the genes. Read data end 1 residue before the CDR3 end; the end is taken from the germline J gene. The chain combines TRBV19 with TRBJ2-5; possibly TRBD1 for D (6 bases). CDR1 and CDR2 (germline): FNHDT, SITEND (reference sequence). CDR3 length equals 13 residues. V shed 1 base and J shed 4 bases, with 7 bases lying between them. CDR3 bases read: TGTGCCAGCAGTATAAACAGGGAAGACACCCAGTAC. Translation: CASSINREDTQY. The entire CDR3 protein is CASSINREDTQYF. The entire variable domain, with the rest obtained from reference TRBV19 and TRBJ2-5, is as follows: GGIITQTPKFLIGQEGQKLTLKCQQNFNHDTMYWYRQDSGKGLRLIYYSITENDLQKGDLSEGYDASREKKSSFSLTVTSAQKNEMAVFLCASSINREDTQYFGPGTRLLVL.

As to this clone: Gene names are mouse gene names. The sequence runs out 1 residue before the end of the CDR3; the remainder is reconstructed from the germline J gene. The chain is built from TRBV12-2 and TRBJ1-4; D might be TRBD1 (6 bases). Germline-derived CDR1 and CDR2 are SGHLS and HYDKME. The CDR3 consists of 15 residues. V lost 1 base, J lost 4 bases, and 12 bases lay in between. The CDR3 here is CASSLGGASNERLFF. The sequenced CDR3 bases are TGTGCCAGCTCTCTTGGGGGGGCTAGCAACGAAAGATTATTT.

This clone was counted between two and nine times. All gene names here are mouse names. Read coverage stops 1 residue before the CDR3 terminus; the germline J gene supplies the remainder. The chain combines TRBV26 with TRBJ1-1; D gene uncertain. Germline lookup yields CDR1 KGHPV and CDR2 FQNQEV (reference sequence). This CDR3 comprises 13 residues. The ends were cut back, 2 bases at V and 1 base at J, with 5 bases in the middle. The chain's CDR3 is CASSLVGNTEVFF. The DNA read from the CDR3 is TGTGCCAGCAGTCTGGTTGGGAACACAGAAGTCTTC.

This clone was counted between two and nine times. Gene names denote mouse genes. The CDR3 bases that were read are TGTGCCAGCAGTCTCCCAGGGGGCCCAGAAACGCTGTAT. Residues: CASSLPGGPETLY. The CDR3 as a whole reads CASSLPGGPETLYF. The genes are TRBV26 and TRBJ2-3, with 8 nucleotides matching TRBD1. Read data end 1 residue before the CDR3 end; the end is taken from the germline J gene. Germline values: CDR1 KGHPV, CDR2 FQNQEV (reference sequence). This CDR3 contains 14 residues. J lost 4 bases, V lost 3 bases, and 3 bases had no gene match.

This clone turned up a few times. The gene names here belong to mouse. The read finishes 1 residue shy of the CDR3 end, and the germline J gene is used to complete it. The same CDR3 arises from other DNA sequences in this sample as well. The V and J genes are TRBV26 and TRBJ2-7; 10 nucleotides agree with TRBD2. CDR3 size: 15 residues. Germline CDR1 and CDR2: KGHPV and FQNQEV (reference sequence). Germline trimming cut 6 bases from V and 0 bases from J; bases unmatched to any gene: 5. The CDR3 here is CASSLDWGSSYEQYF. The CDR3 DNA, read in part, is TGTGCCAGCAGCCTGGACTGGGGGAGCTCCTATGAACAGTAC.

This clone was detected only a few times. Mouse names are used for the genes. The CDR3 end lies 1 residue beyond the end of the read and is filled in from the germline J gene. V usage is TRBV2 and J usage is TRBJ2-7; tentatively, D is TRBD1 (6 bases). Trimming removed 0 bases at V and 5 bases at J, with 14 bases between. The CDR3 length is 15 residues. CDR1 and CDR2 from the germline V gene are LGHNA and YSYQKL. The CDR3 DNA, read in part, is TGTGCCAGCAGCCAAGATCCGCAGGGGCGGGATGAACAGTAC. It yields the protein CASSQDPQGRDEQY. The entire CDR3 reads CASSQDPQGRDEQYF.

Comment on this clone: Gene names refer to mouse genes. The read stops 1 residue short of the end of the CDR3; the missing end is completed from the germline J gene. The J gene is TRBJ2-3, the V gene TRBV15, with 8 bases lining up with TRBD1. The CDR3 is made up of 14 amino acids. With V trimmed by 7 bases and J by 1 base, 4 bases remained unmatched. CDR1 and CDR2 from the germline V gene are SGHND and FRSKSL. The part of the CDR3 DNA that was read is TGTGCCAGCATCCAGGGGGCTGGTGCAGAAACGCTGTAT. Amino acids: CASIQGAGAETLY. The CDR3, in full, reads CASIQGAGAETLYF.

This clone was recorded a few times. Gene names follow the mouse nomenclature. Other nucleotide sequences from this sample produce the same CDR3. The CDR3: CASRQGSQNTLYF. CDR3 DNA (partial): TGTGCCAGCAGGCAGGGAAGTCAAAACACCTTGTAC. The chain couples TRBV26 to TRBJ2-4; a weak D match, TRBD1 (5 bases). The read ends 1 residue shy of where the CDR3 ends; the end is completed using the germline J gene. V lost 6 bases to trimming and J lost 0 bases, with 7 bases between them. From germline, CDR1 is KGHPV and CDR2 FQNQEV (reference sequence). The CDR3 consists of 13 residues.

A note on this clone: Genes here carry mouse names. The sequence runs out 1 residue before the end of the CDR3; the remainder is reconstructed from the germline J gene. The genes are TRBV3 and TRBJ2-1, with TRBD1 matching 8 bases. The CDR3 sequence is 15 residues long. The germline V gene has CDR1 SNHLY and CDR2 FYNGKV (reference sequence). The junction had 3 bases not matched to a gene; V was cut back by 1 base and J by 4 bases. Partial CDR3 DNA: TGTGCCAGCAGCTTAGTCCGGACAGGGTATGCTGAGCAGTTC. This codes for CASSLVRTGYAEQF. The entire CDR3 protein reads CASSLVRTGYAEQFF.

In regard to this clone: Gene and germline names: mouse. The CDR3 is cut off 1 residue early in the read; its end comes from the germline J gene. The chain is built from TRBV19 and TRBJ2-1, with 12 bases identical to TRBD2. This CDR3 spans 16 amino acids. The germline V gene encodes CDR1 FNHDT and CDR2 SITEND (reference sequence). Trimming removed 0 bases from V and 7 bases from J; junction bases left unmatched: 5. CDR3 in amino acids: CASSIGLGGRGAEQFF. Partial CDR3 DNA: TGTGCCAGCAGTATAGGACTGGGGGGGCGAGGGGCTGAGCAGTTC.